This T cell receptor (beta chain) was found in a study of blood T cell repertoires in COVID-19. As for the study in general: The United States, Italy and Spain provided the acute and convalescent COVID-19 samples. T cells, B-cell-depleted T cells, or PBMCs supplied cDNA or gDNA.

Study processing details: Reference gene primers were amplified, and this amplification served to estimate nucleated cell counts. The method was immunoSEQ multiplex PCR; TCRdb's version includes in-frame clones alone and lacks a portion of them. D and trimming come from the DNA, and the V and J calls and clone size come from that table. The table has about 160,000 clones, 89% seen once; the top ten hold approximately 3%. V lost 2 bases and J lost 0, with 8 bases in between. Germline V gene sequence: CDR1 SNHLY, CDR2 FYNNEI. The CDR3 is 15 residues long. The chain uses TRBV2 and TRBJ1-3; tentatively, D is TRBD1 (5 bases). Sample: peripheral blood. This clonotype was obtained from a man aged 60 to 69 with acute or convalescent COVID-19. CDR3 region: CASSEQGNSGNTIYF. For the CDR3, the DNA is TGTGCCAGCAGTGAACAGGGAAACTCTGGAAACACCATATATTTT.